The rows below give T cell receptor beta chains drawn from one sample of a study of blood T cell repertoires in COVID-19. Measured with immunoSEQ multiplex PCR; TCRdb has only the in-frame clones, and not every one. The table records over 250,000 clones, over 75% of them present only once. Sequenced material: peripheral blood. These receptors all stem from a woman aged 70-85 years with acute or convalescent COVID-19. Both conserved end residues are part of each CDR3. Fields, in order: CDR3 protein, CDR3 DNA, D gene, CDR3 length, V gene, J gene, clone size. The D gene is left open where the match is weak. Clone size appears in some rows only: once, few, many, or a class for an expanded clone.

CATSGTSGGNEQFF	TGTGCCACCAGTGGGACTAGCGGGGGAAATGAGCAGTTCTTC	TRBD2	14	TRBV24-1	TRBJ2-1	-
CSVAPQGPNEKLFF	TGCAGCGTTGCCCCTCAGGGCCCCAATGAAAAACTGTTTTTT	-	14	TRBV29-1	TRBJ1-4	few
CASSQQSPNSGNTIYF	TGCGCCAGCAGCCAACAGTCACCGAACTCTGGAAACACCATATATTTT	-	16	TRBV10-2	TRBJ1-3	-
CASSLGKAAYYTEAFF	TGCGCCAGCAGCCTAGGTAAGGCGGCTTACTACACTGAAGCTTTCTTT	-	16	TRBV5-1	TRBJ1-1	-
CASSLGPTGAYEQYF	TGTGCCAGCAGCTTAGGCCCCACAGGAGCCTACGAGCAGTACTTC	-	15	TRBV11-2	TRBJ2-7	-
CASSLGRGPGNTIYF	TGTGCCAGCAGCTTGGGCAGGGGGCCTGGAAACACCATATATTTT	TRBD1	15	TRBV5-8	TRBJ1-3	-
CASSPSGDFYNEQFF	TGTGCCAGCAGCCCAAGCGGGGATTTCTACAATGAGCAGTTCTTC	TRBD2	15	TRBV7-2	TRBJ2-1	-
CASSRGWQNTEAFF	TGTGCCAGCAGCCGCGGATGGCAGAACACTGAAGCTTTCTTT	-	14	TRBV3-1/TRBV3-2	TRBJ1-1	-
CASSVTWGHMNTEAFF	TGCGCCAGCAGTGTCACGTGGGGACATATGAACACTGAAGCTTTCTTT	-	16	TRBV10-1	TRBJ1-1	few
CASSPRGAGDHTEAFF	TGCGCCAGCAGCCCCCGAGGGGCAGGGGATCACACTGAAGCTTTCTTT	-	16	TRBV5-1	TRBJ1-1	few
CASSRQGRNEQYF	TGTGCCAGCAGCCGACAGGGGCGGAACGAGCAGTACTTC	TRBD1	13	TRBV2	TRBJ2-7	-
CASSSRLAGTDTQYF	TGTGCCAGCAGCTCCCGCCTAGCGGGCACAGATACGCAGTATTTT	TRBD2	15	TRBV3-1/TRBV3-2	TRBJ2-3	-
CASSLAVTGNEQYF	TGCGCCAGCAGCTTGGCCGTGACAGGGAACGAGCAGTACTTC	TRBD1	14	TRBV5-1	TRBJ2-7	-
CSASPYLTRESYNEQFF	TGCAGTGCTAGTCCCTACCTCACTAGGGAGTCTTACAATGAGCAGTTCTTC	-	17	TRBV20-1	TRBJ2-1	-
CASSQDRGFYGYTF	TGCGCCAGCAGCCAAGATCGGGGGTTCTATGGCTACACCTTC	-	14	TRBV4-1	TRBJ1-2	-
CASSVSPGGMNTEAFF	TGCGCCAGCAGCGTGTCACCCGGGGGGATGAACACTGAAGCTTTCTTT	-	16	TRBV5-1	TRBJ1-1	-
CASSRTASGYTDTQYF	TGCGCCAGCAGCCGGACCGCTAGCGGTTACACAGATACGCAGTATTTT	TRBD2	16	TRBV5-1	TRBJ2-3	-
CASGRGNTEAFF	TGTGCCAGCGGAAGGGGGAACACTGAAGCTTTCTTT	-	12	TRBV3-1/TRBV3-2	TRBJ1-1	-
CASSALTDRWNYGYTF	TGTGCCAGCAGCGCATTAACGGACAGGTGGAACTATGGCTACACCTTC	TRBD1	16	TRBV9	TRBJ1-2	-
CASSPLNYGYTF	TGTGCCAGCTCACCCCTCAACTATGGCTACACCTTC	-	12	TRBV18	TRBJ1-2	-
CASSPLDGQGGYGYTF	TGTGCCAGTAGTCCCCTAGATGGACAGGGAGGCTATGGCTACACCTTC	TRBD1	16	TRBV19	TRBJ1-2	-
CASSLAGTGTEAFF	TGTGCCAGCAGCTTGGCCGGGACAGGCACTGAAGCTTTCTTT	TRBD1	14	TRBV5-5	TRBJ1-1	-
CASSPLGAGQPQHF	TGTGCCAGCAGCCCCTTGGGGGCGGGTCAGCCCCAGCATTTT	-	14	TRBV6-5	TRBJ1-5	-
CSAAPGGELFF	TGCAGTGCCGCCCCGGGCGGGGAGCTGTTTTTT	-	11	TRBV20-1	TRBJ2-2	-
CATEGYRDRGEQYF	TGTGCCACCGAGGGGTACAGGGATAGGGGCGAGCAGTACTTC	-	14	TRBV2	TRBJ2-7	-
CASSQPSQAFGYGYTF	TGTGCCAGCAGCCAACCATCACAGGCTTTCGGCTATGGCTACACCTTC	-	16	TRBV4-2	TRBJ1-2	-
CASSETGGRTDTQYF	TGTGCCAGCAGTGAAACGGGGGGGAGGACAGATACGCAGTATTTT	TRBD2	15	TRBV6-1	TRBJ2-3	-
CASSWGQGENGYTF	TGCGCCAGCAGCTGGGGACAGGGGGAAAATGGCTACACCTTC	TRBD1	14	TRBV5-1	TRBJ1-2	once
CSAGAGSYEQYF	TGCAGCGCTGGGGCAGGGTCCTACGAGCAGTACTTC	-	12	TRBV29-1	TRBJ2-7	-
CASSPAAGGNNEQFF	TGTGCCAGCAGTCCCGCAGCGGGGGGAAACAATGAGCAGTTCTTC	TRBD2	15	TRBV6-4	TRBJ2-1	once
CASPTGKGNNEQFF	TGTGCCAGCCCGACAGGGAAGGGCAACAATGAGCAGTTCTTC	TRBD1	14	TRBV7-9	TRBJ2-1	-
CASSGYTAYNSPLHF	TGTGCCAGCAGCGGCTACACAGCTTATAATTCACCCCTCCACTTT	-	15	TRBV9	TRBJ1-6	-
CASRGTGVMNTEAFF	TGTGCCAGCAGGGGGACAGGGGTCATGAACACTGAAGCTTTCTTT	TRBD1	15	TRBV2	TRBJ1-1	-
CASSPRGQTEAFF	TGTGCCAGCAGCCCTCGCGGGCAAACTGAAGCTTTCTTT	-	13	TRBV9	TRBJ1-1	-
CAWSLSSYEQYF	TGTGCCTGGAGTCTTAGCTCCTACGAGCAGTACTTC	-	12	TRBV30	TRBJ2-7	-
CASKRGSNTEAFF	TGTGCCAGTAAAAGGGGCAGTAACACTGAAGCTTTCTTT	-	13	TRBV12-3/TRBV12-4	TRBJ1-1	-
CSASRQRGQTETQYF	TGCAGTGCTAGTAGGCAAAGGGGGCAAACGGAGACCCAGTACTTC	TRBD1	15	TRBV20-1	TRBJ2-5	-
CACRGLNEQYF	TGTGCCTGTAGGGGGTTGAACGAGCAGTACTTC	-	11	TRBV6-5	TRBJ2-7	many
CASSRRQANTGELFF	TGTGCCAGCAGCCGTAGACAGGCGAACACCGGGGAGCTGTTTTTT	-	15	TRBV7-2	TRBJ2-2	-
CASSSYGDRGDYGYTF	TGTGCCAGCAGCTCTTATGGGGACAGGGGCGACTATGGCTACACCTTC	TRBD1	16	TRBV5-6	TRBJ1-2	few